The 10 T cell receptor beta chains reported below all come from one sample, sequenced in a study of blood T cells in healthy people across ages. A second about 7 to 11 cycle PCR used barcoded and J-beta primers. In TCRdb, the 5' RACE reads were re-called with MiXCR into one record per CDR3 protein. In the table there are 600,000 to 650,000 distinct CDR3 sequences, about 54% of which are singletons. Sequenced sample: blood. All receptors derive from a man between 60 and 75 years old in good health.

This chain joins TRBV2 and TRBJ2-5, with 7 positions matching TRBD1. CDR1 and CDR2 (germline): SNHLY, FYNNEI. The J segment lost 3 bases and the V segment lost 3 bases, leaving 7 bases of the junction unmatched. The CDR3 runs 15 residues. CDR3 loop: CASSEEVQGKETQYF. The CDR3 DNA is TGTGCCAGCAGTGAGGAGGTACAGGGGAAAGAGACCCAGTACTTC.

This chain uses TRBV29-1 with TRBJ2-5, with D tentatively TRBD2 (5 bases). Looked up from germline, CDR1 is SQVTM and CDR2 is ANQGSEA. The CDR3 is 11 residues long. CDR3 sequence (DNA): TGCCGAGCGACTGAGGGAGAGACCCAGTACTTC. It specifies CRATEGETQYF.

This clonotype was counted a single time. The CDR3 DNA reads as TGTGCCAGCAGTTTTGCCGGGGCCGACCAAGAGACCCAGTACTTC. Encoded protein: CASSFAGADQETQYF. The rearrangement joins TRBV12-3 or TRBV12-4 to TRBJ2-5, with D perhaps given as TRBD1 or TRBD2 (5 bases each). Trimming removed 3 bases at V and 0 bases at J, with 11 bases between. The CDR3 is 15 amino acids.

V usage is TRBV6-2 or TRBV6-3 and J usage is TRBJ2-6, with D possibly being TRBD1 or TRBD2 (5 bases each). The CDR3 spans 17 residues. In germline, CDR1 is MNHEY, CDR2 SVGEGT. The ends were cut back, 5 bases at V and 0 bases at J, with 14 bases in the middle. The CDR3 protein is CASSNPSGTSGANVLTF. Written as DNA, the CDR3 is TGTGCCAGCAGTAATCCTTCAGGGACCTCTGGGGCCAACGTCCTGACTTTC.

V and J are TRBV28 and TRBJ1-1; 7 nucleotides line up with TRBD1. The CDR3 sequence is 14 residues long. Germline V gene data show CDR1 as MDHEN and CDR2 as SYDVKM. V trimming: 5 bases; J trimming: 10 bases; junction bases outside the gene matches: 13. CDR3 sequence: CASSSGFNRGGAFF. The CDR3, as DNA: TGTGCCAGCAGTAGTGGATTTAACAGGGGTGGAGCTTTCTTT.

Here the CDR3 DNA reads TGTGCCAGCAACTTACCCCCACCGGGACAAGGGACAATGGAGACCCAGTACTTC. It translates to CASNLPPPGQGTMETQYF. V usage is TRBV6-1 and J usage is TRBJ2-5, with D tentatively TRBD1 (6 bases). The V gene's germline CDR1 is MNHNS and CDR2 SASEGT. V was pared by 7 bases and J by 5 bases, with 29 bases between. The CDR3 has 18 amino acids.

The V call is TRBV10-3, the J call TRBJ1-2; D is undetermined. Germline values: CDR1 ENHRY, CDR2 SYGVKD. V was clipped by 8 bases and J by 0 bases, with 4 bases between them. The CDR3 covers 11 residues. The CDR3 loop is CAIGPNYGYTF. DNA for the CDR3: TGTGCCATCGGACCTAACTATGGCTACACCTTC.

The chain combines TRBV6-5 with TRBJ2-3; 12 positions match TRBD2. Germline V gene lookup returns CDR1 MNHEY and CDR2 SVGAGI. The CDR3 consists of 14 residues. V was pared by 5 bases and J by 6 bases, with 3 bases of the junction left unmatched. The CDR3 spells CASSPSGGVDTQYF. CDR3 coding DNA: TGTGCCAGCAGTCCTAGCGGGGGGGTGGATACGCAGTATTTT.

The chain has TRBV6-1 and TRBJ1-2; 10 bases are shared with TRBD1. This CDR3 is 14 amino acids long. J was trimmed by 8 bases and V by 2 bases; bases with no gene match: 5. Germline CDR1 is MNHNS and CDR2 is SASEGT. The DNA for the CDR3 is TGTGCCAGCAGTGAACTGGGACAGGGGAGAGGCTACACCTTC. It yields the protein CASSELGQGRGYTF.

In this sample, this clonotype turned up a few times. This may be a read error, as it is one base from a much larger clone. This chain joins TRBV7-6 and TRBJ2-5; D perhaps matches TRBD1 (6 bases). CDR1 is SGHVS and CDR2 is FNYEAQ in the germline V gene. The CDR3 is 15 residues long. In nucleotides, the CDR3 is TGTGCCAGCAGTAGACCACAGGGTAATAGAGAGACCCTGTACTTC. It yields the protein CASSRPQGNRETLYF. The full variable domain, rest sourced from reference TRBV7-6 and TRBJ2-5, is GAGVSQSPRYKVTKRGQDVALRCDPISGHVSLYWYRQALGQGPEFLTYFNYEAQQDKSGLPNDRFSAERPEGSISTLTIQRTEQRDSAMYRCASSRPQGNRETLYFGPGTRLLVL.